Each of the 14 T cell receptor beta chains below was sequenced from the same sample in a study of T cell responses to AZD1222 COVID-19 vaccine. Libraries were prepared by immunoSEQ multiplex PCR; TCRdb keeps only in-frame clonotypes and omits some of them. The sample lists approximately 140,000 clones, roughly 90% occurring once. This specimen consisted of peripheral blood, obtained 28 days after the second AZD1222 dose. The receptors stem from an adult who received the AZD1222 COVID-19 vaccine.

The chain is built from TRBV19 and TRBJ1-1, with D perhaps matching TRBD1 (5 bases). This CDR3 spans 14 amino acids. Trimming took 3 bases from V and 1 from J, leaving 9 bases between them. In germline, CDR1 is LNHDA, CDR2 SQIVND (reference sequence). The DNA of the CDR3 is TGTGCCAGTAGTATCAACCAGGGGAACACTGAAGCTTTCTTT. It codes for CASSINQGNTEAFF.

The chain joins TRBV7-8 to TRBJ1-2, with TRBD1 identical over 10 bases. Trimming removed 5 bases from V and 7 bases from J; junction bases left unmatched: 7. Germline assignment: CDR1 SGHVS and CDR2 FQNEAQ. The CDR3 covers 14 residues. The CDR3 DNA reads as TGTGCCAGCAGCGTGACAGGGGGCGCGTTTGGCTACACCTTC. This sequence encodes CASSVTGGAFGYTF.

DNA for the CDR3: TGTGCCAGTAGTACGTCCCGACAGTTTAGCAATCAGCCCCAGCATTTT. Translation gives CASSTSRQFSNQPQHF. The J gene is TRBJ1-5, the V gene TRBV19; a weak D match, TRBD1 (5 bases). The CDR3 sequence is 16 residues long. V lost 4 bases, J lost 0 bases, and 13 bases lay in between. Germline assignment: CDR1 LNHDA and CDR2 SQIVND (reference sequence).

The chain links TRBV11-2 to TRBJ2-7; 7 positions match TRBD2. CDR1 is SGHAT, CDR2 FQNNGV, per germline. The CDR3 loop spans 13 amino acids. The trim removed 1 base at V and 6 bases at J, leaving 3 bases unmatched. CDR3 in amino acids: CASSLVGEGEQYF. For the CDR3, the DNA is TGTGCCAGCAGCTTAGTAGGGGAGGGCGAGCAGTACTTC. Combining the CDR3 with reference TRBV11-2 and TRBJ2-7 gives the whole variable domain EAGVAQSPRYKIIEKRQSVAFWCNPISGHATLYWYQQILGQGPKLLIQFQNNGVVDDSQLPKDRFSAERLKGVDSTLKIQPAKLEDSAVYLCASSLVGEGEQYFGPGTRLTVT.

The chain links TRBV7-8 to TRBJ1-1; no definite D call. V lost 5 bases and J 1 base, leaving 14 bases between the germline ends. The CDR3 is 15 amino acids. Germline CDR1 reads SGHVS; CDR2 reads FQNEAQ. CDR3 residues: CASSQNLRENTEAFF. CDR3 DNA sequence: TGTGCCAGCAGCCAAAATCTCCGGGAGAACACTGAAGCTTTCTTT.

This chain joins TRBV7-6 and TRBJ2-5, with 8 bases aligning to TRBD2. Germline CDR1 SGHVS, CDR2 FNYEAQ. CDR3 length equals 16 residues. V trimming: 0 bases; J trimming: 6 bases; junction bases outside the gene matches: 9. The CDR3 DNA follows: TGTGCCAGCAGCTTAGCGTCCCCGGGAGGGCCGAAGACCCAGTACTTC. Translation gives CASSLASPGGPKTQYF.

Only one count was recorded for this clone. V and J are TRBV18 and TRBJ2-1, with D hard to call. Trimming pared 4 bases from V and 4 bases from J, leaving 8 bases between. Looked up from germline, CDR1 is KGHSH and CDR2 is LQKENI. The CDR3 runs to 13 residues. As DNA, the CDR3 is TGTGCCAGCTCACTAATAGGGTACAATGAGCAGTTCTTC. Its translation: CASSLIGYNEQFF.

V usage is TRBV4-1 and J usage is TRBJ2-7; 7 bases agree with TRBD1. The CDR3 is 15 residues long. The germline V gene has CDR1 MGHRA and CDR2 YSYEKL. The V gene end was trimmed by 6 bases and the J gene end by 0 bases; junction bases not matched to a gene: 8. The chain's CDR3 is CASRPDRVSSYEQYF. CDR3 bases: TGCGCCAGCAGACCCGACAGGGTCTCCTCCTACGAGCAGTACTTC.

The gene calls are TRBV27 and TRBJ1-5; the D is unclear. This CDR3 comprises 14 residues. V lost 9 bases and J 3 bases, leaving 15 bases between the germline ends. The germline CDR1 and CDR2 sequences are MNHEY and SMNVEV (reference sequence). As DNA, the CDR3 is TGTGCCAGTAGACCCCGGGTCAACAATCAGCCCCAGCATTTT. It encodes CASRPRVNNQPQHF.

The gene calls are TRBV28 and TRBJ2-7; TRBD2 agrees at 13 bases. This CDR3 contains 15 residues. Germline V gives CDR1 MDHEN, CDR2 SYDVKM. Germline trimming cut 5 bases from V and 9 bases from J; bases unmatched to any gene: 10. CDR3 nucleotide sequence: TGTGCCAGCAGTATTGGGACTAGCGGGATATTAGGGCAGTACTTC. Translating gives CASSIGTSGILGQYF.

The chain couples TRBV12-3 or TRBV12-4 to TRBJ1-1; no reliable D call. The CDR3 length is 13 residues. V shed 5 bases and J shed 3 bases, with 10 bases lying between them. CDR3: CASSPLRDTEAFF. The DNA for the CDR3 is TGTGCCAGCAGTCCCCTACGGGACACTGAAGCTTTCTTT.

This chain joins TRBV19 and TRBJ2-7; 9 bases are a match to TRBD2. This CDR3 comprises 19 residues. With V trimmed by 3 bases and J by 3 bases, 18 bases remained unmatched. Germline V gene sequence: CDR1 LNHDA, CDR2 SQIVND (reference sequence). DNA of the CDR3: TGTGCCAGTAGTATTCGATGGGCGCGGTTGCGGGAGGGCTTCTACGAGCAGTACTTC. Protein product: CASSIRWARLREGFYEQYF. The full variable domain, completed using reference TRBV19 and TRBJ2-7, is DGGITQSPKYLFRKEGQNVTLSCEQNLNHDAMYWYRQDPGQGLRLIYYSQIVNDFQKGDIAEGYSVSREKKESFPLTVTSAQKNPTAFYLCASSIRWARLREGFYEQYFGPGTRLTVT.

This chain uses TRBV21-1 with TRBJ2-7; the listed D gene, TRBD1, was not tested against the DNA. TRBV21-1 is deemed a pseudogene. The CDR3 runs to 14 residues. CDR3 loop: CASSPTGPTYEQYF. CDR3 coding DNA: TGTGCCAGCAGCCCAACAGGGCCCACCTACGAGCAGTACTTC.

V and J are TRBV5-1 and TRBJ2-5; the D gene could be TRBD1 or TRBD2 (5 bases each). CDR1 and CDR2 from the germline V gene are SGHRS and YFSETQ. This CDR3 spans 14 amino acids. The ends were cut back, 3 bases at V and 0 bases at J, with 9 bases in the middle. In DNA form, the CDR3 reads TGCGCCAGCAGCTCGGGACGGTACCAAGAGACCCAGTACTTC. It encodes CASSSGRYQETQYF.